This T cell receptor beta chain is from a study of T cell repertoires in cytomegalovirus infection. TCRdb reprocessed the reads with MiXCR, giving one entry per CDR3 protein. The table has nearly 70,000 distinct CDR3 sequences, approximately 22% seen once. Trimming took 2 bases from V and 2 from J, leaving 8 bases between them. The CDR3 length is 14 residues. In germline, CDR1 is SGHNT, CDR2 YYREEE (reference sequence). This clonotype has a handful of counts. Its antigen remains unknown. The chain uses TRBV5-4 and TRBJ1-3; the D gene is possibly TRBD1 (6 bases). The sequencing sample was made of PBMCs, sequenced either directly or after in vitro stimulation (not recorded which). The receptor was isolated from a human donor in good health (CMV status not recorded). Some clones in this sample may be carry-over from other donors' samples. This chain's CDR3 is CASSFRGPGNTIYF. Here the CDR3 DNA reads TGTGCCAGCAGCTTCAGGGGTCCTGGAAACACCATATATTTT. The full variable domain, with the rest looked up from reference TRBV5-4 and TRBJ1-3, is ETGVTQSPTHLIKTRGQQVTLRCSSQSGHNTVSWYQQALGQGPQFIFQYYREEENGRGNFPPRFSGLQFPNYSSELNVNALELDDSALYLCASSFRGPGNTIYFGEGSWLTVV.